This TCR beta chain was sequenced during a study of blood T cell repertoires in COVID-19. Whole-study context: Sites across the United States, Italy and Spain contributed samples from acute and convalescent COVID-19.

This CDR3 contains 16 residues. The V and J ends lost 5 bases and 3 bases, in that order; junction bases with no gene match: 13. Germline V gives CDR1 MNHEY, CDR2 SVGEGT. In the authors' methods: Reference gene primer amplification gave nucleated cell count estimates. TCRdb's copy holds only in-frame clones and misses some; the assay was immunoSEQ multiplex PCR. V, J and clone size derive from that table, while D and trimming were established from the DNA sequence. The sample holds about 100,000 clones, more than 75% seen once. The chain joins TRBV6-2 or TRBV6-3 to TRBJ2-7; 7 bases match TRBD1. This clonotype originated in a man aged 25-45 years in a cohort sampled during active COVID-19. Source material: peripheral blood. Written as DNA, the CDR3 is TGTGCCAGCAGTCCCTCCACCCGACAGGGAATCTACGAGCAGTACTTC. Translating gives CASSPSTRQGIYEQYF.